This T cell receptor beta chain was recovered during a study of blood T cell repertoires in COVID-19. Study context: Samples taken during acute and convalescent COVID-19 were collected in the United States, Italy and Spain. From T cells, B-cell-depleted T cells, or PBMCs came the material, which was cDNA or gDNA.

Trimming shortened V by 5 bases and J by 2 bases, and 7 bases separated the two germline ends. The germline V gene has CDR1 LNHDA and CDR2 SQIVND (reference sequence). This CDR3 is 14 amino acids long. As handled by the study authors: Estimates of nucleated cell counts were drawn from the amplification of reference gene primers. The assay was immunoSEQ multiplex PCR, and TCRdb's table has in-frame clones only and misses some. Clonal size and the V and J genes are those of that table, whereas D and trimming came from the DNA. This sample has under 150,000 clones, with about nine tenths found just once.

The rearrangement joins TRBV19 to TRBJ2-6; tentative D call: TRBD2 (5 bases). The origin of this receptor is a human donor in a cohort sampled during active COVID-19. The sample was peripheral blood. The CDR3 region is CASSFGAGANVLTF. The CDR3 coding sequence is TGTGCCAGTAGTTTCGGGGCTGGGGCCAACGTCCTGACTTTC.